The rows below give T cell receptor beta chains drawn from one sample of a study of T cells in localized non-small cell lung cancer. Assay used: immunoSEQ multiplex PCR; TCRdb lists only in-frame clones, some missing. This table has approximately 30,000 clones, approximately 90% appearing once. The specimen comprised peripheral blood mononuclear cells, sampled before any cancer treatment. All receptors come from a man aged 40 to 70 with stage III lung adenocarcinoma. Each CDR3 is given with its conserved first and last residue. The order of the fields is V gene, CDR3 protein.

v_gene: TRBV7-2; CDR3aa: CASSLAGTLETQYF
v_gene: TRBV6-6; CDR3aa: CASSYLGAVLTF
v_gene: TRBV6-5; CDR3aa: CASSYWARGGETQYF
v_gene: TRBV7-2; CDR3aa: CASSPKTSSGVYEQYF
v_gene: TRBV9; CDR3aa: CASSIAGTGVWDTQYF
v_gene: TRBV4-1; CDR3aa: CASSQTSGDPYNEQFF
v_gene: TRBV28; CDR3aa: CASSIGGRSNTEAFF
v_gene: TRBV7-8; CDR3aa: CASSRGQGAGNTIYF
v_gene: TRBV4-3; CDR3aa: CASSQGMMNTEAFF
v_gene: TRBV11-2; CDR3aa: CASSIRTGVSEAFF
v_gene: TRBV5-1; CDR3aa: CASSRRTGDFTGELFF
v_gene: TRBV11-3; CDR3aa: CASKGGPREELFF
v_gene: TRBV27; CDR3aa: CASRPNRGQEKLFF
v_gene: TRBV5-1; CDR3aa: CASSDDGANVLTF
v_gene: TRBV12-5; CDR3aa: CASGLALDTQYF
v_gene: TRBV7-2; CDR3aa: CASSLFGEDTQYF